The TCR beta chain described here comes from a study of human T cells and chemical hapten exposure. Overall study: How much TCR each sample yielded varied, mostly because pooled library volumes differed slightly. General observations from the study: TCRs exceeding a frequency of 1 in 1000 stayed unchanged under DPC sensitization.

What the library attached to individual cDNA molecules were unique molecular identifiers. The authors' processing: Samples contained a median of about 100,000 TCRs, with a range of 23,224 to 690,600. MiXCR, run by TCRdb on the 5' RACE reads, gives a single entry per CDR3 protein. These V and J calls originate from TCRdb's pipeline instead of the authors' own analysis. The data contain some 150,000 distinct CDR3 sequences, around 4% of them singletons. Unseparated into fractions, whole blood served as the source from which total RNA was extracted. Germline trimming cut 7 bases from V and 4 bases from J; bases unmatched to any gene: 6. CDR1 and CDR2 (germline): SNHLY, FYNNEI. This CDR3 has 14 residues. This clonotype has only one observation. The antigen remains unidentified. A much bigger clone sits one base away, suggesting this may be a read error. The conserved phenylalanine or tryptophan normally closing the CDR3 is absent here, so this likely arose from a read error.

The chain links TRBV2 to TRBJ2-5; TRBD1 matches 10 bases. The sequence was obtained from a female donor in good health. The CDR3 is CASKGQGSIETQYS. The CDR3 coding sequence is TGTGCCAGCAAGGGACAGGGGAGCATAGAGACCCAGTACTCC.